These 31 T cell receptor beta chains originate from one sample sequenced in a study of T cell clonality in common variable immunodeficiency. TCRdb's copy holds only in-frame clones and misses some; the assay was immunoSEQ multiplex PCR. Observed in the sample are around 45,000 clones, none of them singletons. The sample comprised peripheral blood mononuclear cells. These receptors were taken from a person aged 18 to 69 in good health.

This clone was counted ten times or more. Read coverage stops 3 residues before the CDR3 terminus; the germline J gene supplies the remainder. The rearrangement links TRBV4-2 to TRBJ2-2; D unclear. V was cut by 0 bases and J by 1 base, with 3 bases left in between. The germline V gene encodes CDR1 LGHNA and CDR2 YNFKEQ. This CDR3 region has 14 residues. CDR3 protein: CASSQDRNTGELFF. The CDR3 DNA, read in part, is TGTGCCAGCAGCCAAGATCGGAACACCGGGGAG.

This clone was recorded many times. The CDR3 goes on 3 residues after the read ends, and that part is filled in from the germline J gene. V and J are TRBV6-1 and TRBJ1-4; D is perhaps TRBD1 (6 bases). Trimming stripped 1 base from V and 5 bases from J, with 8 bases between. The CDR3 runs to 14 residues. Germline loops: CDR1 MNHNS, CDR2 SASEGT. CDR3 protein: CASSEVTGNEKLFF. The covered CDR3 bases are TGTGCCAGCAGTGAAGTGACAGGCAATGAAAAA.

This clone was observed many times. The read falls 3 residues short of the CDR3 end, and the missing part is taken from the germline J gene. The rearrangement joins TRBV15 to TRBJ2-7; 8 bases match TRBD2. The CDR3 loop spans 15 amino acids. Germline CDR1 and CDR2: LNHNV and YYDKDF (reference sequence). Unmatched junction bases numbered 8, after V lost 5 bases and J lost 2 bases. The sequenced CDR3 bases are TGTGCCACCAGCCCGGGACTAGGAGAGACCTACGAG. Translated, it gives CATSPGLGETYE. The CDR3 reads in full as CATSPGLGETYEQYF.

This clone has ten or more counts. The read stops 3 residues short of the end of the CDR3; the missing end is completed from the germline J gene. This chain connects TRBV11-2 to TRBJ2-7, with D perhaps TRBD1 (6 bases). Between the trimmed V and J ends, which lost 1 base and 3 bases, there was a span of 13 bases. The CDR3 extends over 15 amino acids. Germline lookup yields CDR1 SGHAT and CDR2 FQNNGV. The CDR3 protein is CASSLGGTQVYEQYF. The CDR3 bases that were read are TGTGCCAGCAGCTTAGGAGGGACACAAGTCTACGAG.

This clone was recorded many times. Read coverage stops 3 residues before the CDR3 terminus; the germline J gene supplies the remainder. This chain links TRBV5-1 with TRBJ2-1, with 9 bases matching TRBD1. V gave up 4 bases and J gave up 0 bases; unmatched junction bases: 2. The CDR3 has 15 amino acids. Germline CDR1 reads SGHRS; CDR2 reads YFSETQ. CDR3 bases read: TGCGCCAGCAGCGGGACAGGGAGCTCCTACAATGAG. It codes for CASSGTGSSYNE. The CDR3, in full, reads CASSGTGSSYNEQFF. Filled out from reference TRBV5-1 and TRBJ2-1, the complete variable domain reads KAGVTQTPRYLIKTRGQQVTLSCSPISGHRSVSWYQQTPGQGLQFLFEYFSETQRNKGNFPGRFSGRQFSNSRSEMNVSTLELGDSALYLCASSGTGSSYNEQFFGPGTRLTVL.

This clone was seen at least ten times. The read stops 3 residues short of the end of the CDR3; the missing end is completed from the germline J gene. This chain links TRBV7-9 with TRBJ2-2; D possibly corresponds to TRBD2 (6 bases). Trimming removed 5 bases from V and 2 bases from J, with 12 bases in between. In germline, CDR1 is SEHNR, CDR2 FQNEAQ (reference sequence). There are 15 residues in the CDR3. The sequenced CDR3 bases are TGTGCCAGCAGCCGGACTACCACAAACACCGGGGAG. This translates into CASSRTTTNTGE. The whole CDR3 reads CASSRTTTNTGELFF.

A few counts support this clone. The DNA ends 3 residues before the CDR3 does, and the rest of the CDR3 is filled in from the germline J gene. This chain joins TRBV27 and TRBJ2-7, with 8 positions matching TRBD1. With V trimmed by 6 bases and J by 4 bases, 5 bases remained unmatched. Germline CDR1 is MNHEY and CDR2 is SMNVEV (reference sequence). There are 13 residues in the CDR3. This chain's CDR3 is CASRPGQGYEQYF. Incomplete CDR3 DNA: TGTGCCAGCAGACCTGGACAGGGATACGAG.

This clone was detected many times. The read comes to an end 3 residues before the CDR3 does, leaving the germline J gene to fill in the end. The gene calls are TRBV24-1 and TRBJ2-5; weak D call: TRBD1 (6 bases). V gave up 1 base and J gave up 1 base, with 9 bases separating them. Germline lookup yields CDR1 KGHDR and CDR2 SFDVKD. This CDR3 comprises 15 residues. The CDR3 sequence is CATSDFQGTQETQYF. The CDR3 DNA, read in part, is TGTGCCACCAGTGATTTCCAGGGGACCCAAGAGACC.

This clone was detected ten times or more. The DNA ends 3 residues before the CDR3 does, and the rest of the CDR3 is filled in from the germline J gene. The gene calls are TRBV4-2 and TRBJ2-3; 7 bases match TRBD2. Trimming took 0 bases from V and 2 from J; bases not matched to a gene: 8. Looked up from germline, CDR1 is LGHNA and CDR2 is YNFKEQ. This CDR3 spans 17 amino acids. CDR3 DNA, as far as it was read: TGTGCCAGCAGCCAAGATCGGCAGCGGGGAAACACAGATACG. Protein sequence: CASSQDRQRGNTDT. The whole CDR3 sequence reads CASSQDRQRGNTDTQYF.

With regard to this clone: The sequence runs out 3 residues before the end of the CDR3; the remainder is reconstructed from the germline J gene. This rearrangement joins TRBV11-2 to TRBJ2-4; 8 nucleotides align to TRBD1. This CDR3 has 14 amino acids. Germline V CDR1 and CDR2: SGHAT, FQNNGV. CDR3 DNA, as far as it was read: TGTGCCAGCAGCTTAGACAGTCAGGGGGCTGGT. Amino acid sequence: CASSLDSQGAG. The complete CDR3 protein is CASSLDSQGAGQYF.

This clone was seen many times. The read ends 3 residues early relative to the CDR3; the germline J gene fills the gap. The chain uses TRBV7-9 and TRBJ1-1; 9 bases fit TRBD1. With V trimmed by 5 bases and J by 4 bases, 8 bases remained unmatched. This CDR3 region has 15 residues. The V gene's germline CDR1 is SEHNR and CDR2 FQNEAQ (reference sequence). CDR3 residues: CASSTRQGVGTEAFF. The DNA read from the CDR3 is TGTGCCAGCAGCACGAGACAGGGGGTCGGCACTGAA.

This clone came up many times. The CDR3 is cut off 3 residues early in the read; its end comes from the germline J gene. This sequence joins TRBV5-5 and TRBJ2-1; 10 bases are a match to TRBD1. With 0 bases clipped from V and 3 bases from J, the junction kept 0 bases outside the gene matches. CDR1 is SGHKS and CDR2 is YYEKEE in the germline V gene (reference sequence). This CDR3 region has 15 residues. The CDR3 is CASSLGTGGYNEQFF. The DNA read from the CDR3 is TGTGCCAGCAGCTTGGGGACAGGGGGCTACAATGAG.

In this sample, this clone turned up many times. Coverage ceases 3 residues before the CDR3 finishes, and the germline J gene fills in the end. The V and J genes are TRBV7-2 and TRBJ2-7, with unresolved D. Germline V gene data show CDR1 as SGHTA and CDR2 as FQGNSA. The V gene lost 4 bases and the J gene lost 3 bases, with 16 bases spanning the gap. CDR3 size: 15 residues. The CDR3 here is CASSSLSGLYYEQYF. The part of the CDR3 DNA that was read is TGTGCCAGCAGCTCCCTCTCCGGTTTGTACTACGAG. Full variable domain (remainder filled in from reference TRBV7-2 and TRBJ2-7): GAGVSQSPSNKVTEKGKDVELRCDPISGHTALYWYRQSLGQGLEFLIYFQGNSAPDKSGLPSDRFSAERTGGSVSTLTIQRTQQEDSAVYLCASSSLSGLYYEQYFGPGTRLTVT.

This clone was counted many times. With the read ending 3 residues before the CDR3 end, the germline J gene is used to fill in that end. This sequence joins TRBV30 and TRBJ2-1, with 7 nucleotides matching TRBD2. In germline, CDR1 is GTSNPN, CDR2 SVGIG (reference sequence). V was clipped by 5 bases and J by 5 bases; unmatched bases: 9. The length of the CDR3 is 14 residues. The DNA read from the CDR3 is TGTGCCTGGCTGACCGGGACTACCGACAATGAG. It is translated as CAWLTGTTDNE. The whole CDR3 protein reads CAWLTGTTDNEQFF. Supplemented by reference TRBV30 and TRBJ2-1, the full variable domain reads SQTIHQWPATLVQPVGSPLSLECTVEGTSNPNLYWYRQAAGRGLQLLFYSVGIGQISSEVPQNLSASRPQDRQFILSSKKLLLSDSGFYLCAWLTGTTDNEQFFGPGTRLTVL.

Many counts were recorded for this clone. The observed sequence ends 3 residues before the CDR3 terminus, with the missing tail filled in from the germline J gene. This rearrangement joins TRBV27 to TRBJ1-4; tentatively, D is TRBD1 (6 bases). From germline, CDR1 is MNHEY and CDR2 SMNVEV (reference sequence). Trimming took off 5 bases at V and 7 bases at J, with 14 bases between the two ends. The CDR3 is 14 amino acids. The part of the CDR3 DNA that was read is TGTGCCAGCAGTGAGGGGGGGGCTCTTGAAAAA. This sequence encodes CASSEGGALEK. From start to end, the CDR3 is CASSEGGALEKLFF.

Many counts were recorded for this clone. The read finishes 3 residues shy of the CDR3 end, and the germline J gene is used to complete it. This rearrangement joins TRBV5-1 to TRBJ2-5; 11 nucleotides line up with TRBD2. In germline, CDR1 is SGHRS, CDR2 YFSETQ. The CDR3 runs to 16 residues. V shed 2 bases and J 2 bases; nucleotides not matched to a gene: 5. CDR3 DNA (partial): TGCGCCAGCAGCTTACCCGGGACTAGCGGACAAGAGACC. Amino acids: CASSLPGTSGQET. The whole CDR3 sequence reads CASSLPGTSGQETQYF.

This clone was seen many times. CDR3 sequence: CASSPRGPFTEAFF. The DNA read from the CDR3 is TGTGCCAGCAGCCCCAGGGGGCCGTTCACTGAA. V and J are TRBV13 and TRBJ1-1; 8 nucleotides agree with TRBD1. The read ends 3 residues early relative to the CDR3; the germline J gene fills the gap. CDR3 length: 14 amino acids. V trimming: 5 bases; J trimming: 4 bases; junction bases outside the gene matches: 6. Germline V gene lookup returns CDR1 PRHDT and CDR2 FYEKMQ (reference sequence).

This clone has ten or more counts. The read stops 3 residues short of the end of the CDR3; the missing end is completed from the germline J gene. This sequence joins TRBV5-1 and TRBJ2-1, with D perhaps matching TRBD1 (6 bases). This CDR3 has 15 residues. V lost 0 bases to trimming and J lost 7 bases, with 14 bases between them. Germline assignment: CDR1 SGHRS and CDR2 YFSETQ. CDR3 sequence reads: CASSLVSGAGNEQFF. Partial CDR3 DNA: TGCGCCAGCAGCTTGGTATCAGGGGCAGGGAATGAG. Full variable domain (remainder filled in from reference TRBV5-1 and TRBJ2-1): KAGVTQTPRYLIKTRGQQVTLSCSPISGHRSVSWYQQTPGQGLQFLFEYFSETQRNKGNFPGRFSGRQFSNSRSEMNVSTLELGDSALYLCASSLVSGAGNEQFFGPGTRLTVL.

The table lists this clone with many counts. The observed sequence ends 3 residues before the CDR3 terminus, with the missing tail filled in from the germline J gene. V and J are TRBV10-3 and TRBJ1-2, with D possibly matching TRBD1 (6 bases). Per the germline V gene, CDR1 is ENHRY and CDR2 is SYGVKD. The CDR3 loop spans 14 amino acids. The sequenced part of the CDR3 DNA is TGTGCCACCGCCCTAGCGGGGGGGGACAATGAC. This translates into CATALAGGDND. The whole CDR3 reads CATALAGGDNDYTF.

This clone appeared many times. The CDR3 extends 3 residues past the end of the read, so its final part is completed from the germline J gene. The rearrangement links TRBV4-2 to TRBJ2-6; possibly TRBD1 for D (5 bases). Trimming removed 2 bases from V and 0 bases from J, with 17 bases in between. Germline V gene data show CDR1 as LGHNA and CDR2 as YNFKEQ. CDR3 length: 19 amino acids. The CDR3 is CASSQLTARATSGANVLTF. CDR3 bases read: TGTGCCAGCAGCCAACTGACAGCCAGAGCAACCTCTGGGGCCAACGTC.

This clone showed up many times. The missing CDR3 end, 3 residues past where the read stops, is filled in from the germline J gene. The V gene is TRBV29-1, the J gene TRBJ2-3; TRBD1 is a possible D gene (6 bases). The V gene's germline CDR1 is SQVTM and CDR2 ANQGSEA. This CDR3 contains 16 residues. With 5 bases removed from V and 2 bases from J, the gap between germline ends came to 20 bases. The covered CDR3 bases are TGCAGCGTTTTAACACTCACGGGACAAAACACAGATACG. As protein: CSVLTLTGQNTDT. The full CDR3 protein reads CSVLTLTGQNTDTQYF.

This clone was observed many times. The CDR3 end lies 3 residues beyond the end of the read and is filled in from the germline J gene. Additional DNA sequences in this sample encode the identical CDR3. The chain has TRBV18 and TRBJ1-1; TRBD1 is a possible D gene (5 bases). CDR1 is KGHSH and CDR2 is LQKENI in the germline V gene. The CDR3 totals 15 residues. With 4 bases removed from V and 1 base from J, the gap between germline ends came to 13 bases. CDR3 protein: CASSQLQVQNTEAFF. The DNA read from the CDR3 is TGTGCCAGCTCACAACTACAGGTGCAGAACACTGAA. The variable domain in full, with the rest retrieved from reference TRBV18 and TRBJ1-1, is NAGVMQNPRHLVRRRGQEARLRCSPMKGHSHVYWYRQLPEEGLKFMVYLQKENIIDESGMPKERFSAEFPKEGPSILRIQQVVRGDSAAYFCASSQLQVQNTEAFFGQGTRLTVV.

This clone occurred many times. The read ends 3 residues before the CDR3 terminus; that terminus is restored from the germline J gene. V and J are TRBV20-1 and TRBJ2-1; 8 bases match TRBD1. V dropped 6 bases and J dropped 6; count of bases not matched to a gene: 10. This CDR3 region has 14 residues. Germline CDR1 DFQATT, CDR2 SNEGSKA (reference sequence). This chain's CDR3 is CSATRTGFGNEQFF. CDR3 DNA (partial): TGCAGTGCCACCCGGACAGGGTTTGGCAATGAG.

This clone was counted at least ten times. The chain's CDR3 is CASSPLGLADSYEQYF. CDR3 DNA (partial): TGCGCCAGCAGCCCCCTGGGACTAGCGGACTCCTACGAG. The chain carries TRBV4-1 and TRBJ2-7, with TRBD2 matching over 11 bases. The read halts 3 residues ahead of the CDR3 end, with the missing end drawn from the germline J gene. Germline CDR1 is MGHRA and CDR2 is YSYEKL. This CDR3 has 16 amino acids. After removal of 4 bases from V and 0 bases from J, the junction contained 5 bases not matched to a gene.

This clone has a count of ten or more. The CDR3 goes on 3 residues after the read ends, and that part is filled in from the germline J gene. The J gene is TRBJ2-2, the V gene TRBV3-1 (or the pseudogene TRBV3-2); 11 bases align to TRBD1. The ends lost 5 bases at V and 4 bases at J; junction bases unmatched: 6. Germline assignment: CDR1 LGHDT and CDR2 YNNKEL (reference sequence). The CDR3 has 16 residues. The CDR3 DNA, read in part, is TGTGCCAGCAGCACCCGGACAGGGGGCATCACCGGGGAG. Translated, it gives CASSTRTGGITGE. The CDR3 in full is CASSTRTGGITGELFF.

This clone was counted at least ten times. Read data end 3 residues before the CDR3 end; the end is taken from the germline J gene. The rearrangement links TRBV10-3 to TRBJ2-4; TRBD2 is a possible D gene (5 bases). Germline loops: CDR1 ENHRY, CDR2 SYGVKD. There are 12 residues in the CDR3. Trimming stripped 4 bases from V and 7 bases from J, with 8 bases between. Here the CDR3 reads CAISAGFNIQYF. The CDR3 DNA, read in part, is TGTGCCATCAGTGCGGGGTTCAACATT.

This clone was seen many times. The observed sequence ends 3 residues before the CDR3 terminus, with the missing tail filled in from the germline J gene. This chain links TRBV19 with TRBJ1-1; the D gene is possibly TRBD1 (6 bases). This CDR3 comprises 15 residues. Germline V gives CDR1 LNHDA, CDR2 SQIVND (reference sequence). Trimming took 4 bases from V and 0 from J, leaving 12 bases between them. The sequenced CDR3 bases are TGTGCCAGTAGTAGGCCGGGACAAGTGAACACTGAA. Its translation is CASSRPGQVNTE. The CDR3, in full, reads CASSRPGQVNTEAFF.

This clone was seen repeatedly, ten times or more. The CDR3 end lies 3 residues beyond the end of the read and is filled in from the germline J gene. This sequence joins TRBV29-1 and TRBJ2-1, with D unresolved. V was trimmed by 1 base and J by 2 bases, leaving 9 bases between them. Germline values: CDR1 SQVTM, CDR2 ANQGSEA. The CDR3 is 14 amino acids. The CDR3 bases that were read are TGCAGCGTTGAAGGCGACACCACCTACAATGAG. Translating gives CSVEGDTTYNE. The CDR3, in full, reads CSVEGDTTYNEQFF.

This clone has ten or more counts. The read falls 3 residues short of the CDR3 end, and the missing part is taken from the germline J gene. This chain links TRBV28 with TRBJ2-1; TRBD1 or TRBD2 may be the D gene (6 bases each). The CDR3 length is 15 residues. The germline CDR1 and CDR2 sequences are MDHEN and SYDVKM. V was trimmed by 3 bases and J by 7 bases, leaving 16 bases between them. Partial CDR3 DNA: TGTGCCAGCAGTTTGGGGGCTGGAGGGGGTAATGAG. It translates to CASSLGAGGGNE. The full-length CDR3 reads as CASSLGAGGGNEQFF.

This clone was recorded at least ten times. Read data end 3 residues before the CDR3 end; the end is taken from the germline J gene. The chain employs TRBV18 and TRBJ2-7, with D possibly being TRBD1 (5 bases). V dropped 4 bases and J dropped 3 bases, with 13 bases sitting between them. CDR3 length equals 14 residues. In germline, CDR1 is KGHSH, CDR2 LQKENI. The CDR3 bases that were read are TGTGCCAGCTCACAGTCGAACAGGTACTACGAG. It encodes CASSQSNRYYE. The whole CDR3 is CASSQSNRYYEQYF.

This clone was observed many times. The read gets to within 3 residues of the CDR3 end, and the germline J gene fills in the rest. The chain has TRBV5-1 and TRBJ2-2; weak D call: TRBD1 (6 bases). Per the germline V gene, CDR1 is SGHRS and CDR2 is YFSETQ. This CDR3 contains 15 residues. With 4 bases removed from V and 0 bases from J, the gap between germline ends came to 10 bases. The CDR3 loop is CASSPGDTNTGELFF. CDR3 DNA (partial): TGCGCCAGCAGCCCAGGGGATACGAACACCGGGGAG.